The TCR beta chain described here comes from a study of spatial heterogeneity in lung cancer. In the study overall: Where present, follow-up PBMC were sequenced a median of roughly two years after resection. There were consistently more beta-chain sequences detected than alpha-chain sequences.

Described time point: blood at routine non-recurrence follow-up after resection. Whole RNA obtained from tumor, nontumor lung or frozen PBMC underwent sequencing without sorting. Unique molecular identifiers tagged every individual TCR cDNA molecule. TCRdb re-called the 5' RACE reads through MiXCR, storing one row per CDR3 protein. The sample has fewer than 25,000 distinct CDR3 sequences, roughly 9.7% seen once. This clonotype was found a few times. The sample here was PBMCs, taken at follow-up. The clonotype originates from a male donor with early-stage non-small cell lung cancer.

The CDR3 sequence: CASSLFAGGGYEQYF. CDR3 nucleotide sequence: TGTGCCAGCAGCTTATTTGCAGGGGGCGGGTACGAGCAGTACTTC. The chain carries TRBV7-9 and TRBJ2-7; 8 nucleotides match TRBD1. Germline V gives CDR1 SEHNR, CDR2 FQNEAQ (reference sequence). The CDR3 has 15 residues. V lost 2 bases, J lost 4 bases, and 7 bases stayed unmatched.